These 21 T cell receptor beta chains originate from one sample sequenced in a study of blood T cells in healthy people across ages. Alongside a J-beta primer mix, a sample-barcoded 5' primer served in a second PCR lasting about 7 to 12 cycles. TCRdb reprocessed the 5' RACE reads via MiXCR and lists one record per CDR3 protein. The sample carries hundreds of thousands of distinct CDR3 sequences, approximately 25% recorded once. These records were also assigned to another study, of T cells of mothers and their children.

The sequenced sample was blood. These receptors were taken from a boy aged 5-17 years in good health.

This clonotype has only a few counts. The V and J genes are TRBV11-3 and TRBJ2-4; 8 nucleotides align to TRBD1. The V gene's germline CDR1 is SGHNT and CDR2 YENEEA. This CDR3 region has 13 residues. V lost 4 bases to trimming and J lost 9 bases; unmatched junction nucleotides: 5. Here the CDR3 reads CASSWEQGGIQYF. The CDR3 bases are TGTGCCAGCAGCTGGGAACAGGGGGGCATTCAGTACTTC.

Note on this clonotype: The junction and the germline gene differ at one end; a read error may be behind it. The chain has TRBV16 and TRBJ1-4; D not certain. The CDR3 spans 14 residues. Per germline, CDR1 KGHSY and CDR2 FQNENV. CDR3 in amino acids: CASSQKRDNEKPFF. DNA for the CDR3: TGTGCCAGCAGCCAGAAGAGGGATAATGAAAAACCGTTTTTT.

The chain carries TRBV7-2 and TRBJ2-5; no clear D gene. Matching the DNA end better, TRBJ2-7 makes the J call doubtful. This CDR3 is 13 amino acids long. Germline V gene lookup returns CDR1 SGHTA and CDR2 FQGNSA. In nucleotides, the CDR3 is TGTGGTAGCAGCTGGGCGGACCCAAGCGAGCAGTACTTC. This sequence encodes CGSSWADPSEQYF.

V is TRBV7-6 and J is TRBJ2-2, with TRBD1 matching over 9 bases. V was clipped by 4 bases and J by 6 bases; unmatched bases: 3. The germline gives CDR1 SGHVS, CDR2 FNYEAQ. The CDR3 runs to 14 residues. The DNA for the CDR3 is TGTGCCAGCAGCTCTGGGACAGGGTCCGGGGAGCTGTTTTTT. Protein product: CASSSGTGSGELFF.

This clonotype has a handful of counts. CDR3 bases: TGCAGTGCGCGGTCGTCCCAGGGGACTAGCGGGAGAATACGAGAGACCCAGTACTTC. Translated, it gives CSARSSQGTSGRIRETQYF. This sequence joins TRBV20-1 and TRBJ2-1; 14 bases map to TRBD2. Matching the DNA end better, TRBJ2-5 makes the J call doubtful. The CDR3 length is 19 residues. Looked up from germline, CDR1 is DFQATT and CDR2 is SNEGSKA (reference sequence).

The CDR3 DNA follows: TGTGCCAGCAGCCCCCCGCAGTACGAGCAGTACTTC. It codes for CASSPPQYEQYF. This chain uses TRBV11-2 with TRBJ2-7; D gene ambiguous. V was pared by 5 bases and J by 4 bases, with 9 bases between. The CDR3 loop spans 12 amino acids. CDR1 SGHAT and CDR2 FQNNGV come from the germline V gene.

A few counts support this clonotype. The chain uses TRBV10-2 and TRBJ2-2, with unresolved D. This CDR3 region has 13 residues. Germline V CDR1 and CDR2: WSHSY, SAAADI. V lost 0 bases and J lost 6, with 5 bases in between. CDR3 sequence (DNA): TGCGCCAGCAGTGAGTCCGTAGCCGGGGAGCTGTTTTTT. Encoded protein: CASSESVAGELFF.

In this sample, this clonotype turned up a few times. This chain uses TRBV11-2 with TRBJ1-1; D is ambiguous. Germline assignment: CDR1 SGHAT and CDR2 FQNNGV. The CDR3 is 12 amino acids. The V end was cut by 5 bases, the J end by 5 bases, with 9 bases between. CDR3 in amino acids: CASSRTTTEAFF. As DNA, the CDR3 is TGTGCCAGCAGCCGAACCACGACTGAAGCTTTCTTT.

The chain has TRBV11-2 and TRBJ2-7, with 7 bases identical to TRBD1. CDR3 size: 15 residues. Germline CDR1 is SGHAT and CDR2 is FQNNGV. Trimming cost V 1 base and J 4 bases; bases outside gene matches: 7. The CDR3 is CASSLGQGSPYEQYF. The CDR3 DNA reads TGTGCCAGCAGCTTAGGACAGGGCTCGCCGTACGAGCAGTACTTC.

This clonotype was seen a few times. The chain has TRBV7-2 and TRBJ2-1; D gene ambiguous. This CDR3 is 14 amino acids long. Germline loops: CDR1 SGHTA, CDR2 FQGNSA. V lost 4 bases, J lost 4 bases, and 11 bases lay in between. The CDR3: CASSSVPIYNEQFF. CDR3 in DNA: TGTGCCAGCAGCTCAGTACCGATTTACAATGAGCAGTTCTTC.

This chain links TRBV4-3 with TRBJ2-5; tentatively, D is TRBD1 or TRBD2 (6 bases each). The V and J ends lost 4 bases and 4 bases respectively, with 19 bases between them. The CDR3 is 16 amino acids. From germline, CDR1 is LGHNA and CDR2 YSLEER. CDR3 loop: CASSPTAGRGGETQYF. The CDR3, as DNA: TGCGCCAGCAGCCCAACGGCAGGCAGGGGAGGAGAGACCCAGTACTTC.

This clonotype was picked up a small number of times. The rearrangement joins TRBV14 to TRBJ2-2; 10 bases map to TRBD2. V lost 3 bases, J lost 4 bases, and 5 bases stayed unmatched. CDR3 length equals 16 residues. Germline CDR1 and CDR2: SGHDN and FVKESK. Here the CDR3 reads CASSQLAGVTTGELFF. CDR3 sequence (DNA): TGTGCCAGCAGCCAGCTAGCGGGAGTAACCACCGGGGAGCTGTTTTTT.

The genes are TRBV29-1 and TRBJ2-5, with 7 bases that match TRBD2. There are 16 residues in the CDR3. CDR1 and CDR2 from the germline V gene are SQVTM and ANQGSEA. V lost 0 bases to trimming and J lost 5 bases; unmatched junction nucleotides: 12. CDR3 protein: CSVEEGMGEGLETQYF. The CDR3, as DNA: TGCAGCGTTGAAGAGGGAATGGGGGAGGGCCTGGAGACCCAGTACTTC.

This clonotype was recorded only once. An end of the junction differs from the germline gene, which may be a read error. The chain has TRBV7-9 and TRBJ2-5; D unresolved. The J call may be in error: the DNA end matches TRBJ2-7 better. CDR1 SEHNR and CDR2 FQNEAQ come from the germline V gene (reference sequence). The CDR3 extends over 15 amino acids. Written as DNA, the CDR3 is TGTGCCGGCAGCTTACTGCAGATTTCCTCCTACGAGCAGTACTTC. Encoded protein: CAGSLLQISSYEQYF.

This clonotype was recorded a few times. The V and J genes are TRBV7-9 and TRBJ2-5; a weak D match, TRBD2 (5 bases). Near its end, the DNA agrees better with TRBJ2-1, so the J call may be wrong. Germline CDR1 reads SEHNR; CDR2 reads FQNEAQ (reference sequence). The CDR3 covers 15 residues. The CDR3 DNA sequence: TGTGCCAGCAGCTTAGCGGGAGTAGGAGGCAATGAGCAGTTCTTC. Translation gives CASSLAGVGGNEQFF.

This chain links TRBV7-6 with TRBJ2-5, with a possible D match to TRBD2 (6 bases). The DNA end lines up better with TRBJ2-1; the J call may be wrong. The CDR3 is made up of 13 amino acids. Germline CDR1 SGHVS, CDR2 FNYEAQ. This chain's CDR3 is CASNRLVANEQFF. CDR3 in DNA: TGTGCCAGCAACCGACTAGTCGCCAATGAGCAGTTCTTC.

The rearrangement uses TRBV24-1 and TRBJ2-1; 10 nucleotides match TRBD2. CDR3 length: 19 amino acids. Germline loops: CDR1 KGHDR, CDR2 SFDVKD. Trimming removed 5 bases from V and 1 base from J; junction bases left unmatched: 13. This CDR3 reads CATSASSPSGGRSYNEQFF. The CDR3 nucleotides are TGTGCCACCAGTGCTTCGAGTCCTAGCGGGGGAAGGTCCTACAATGAGCAGTTCTTC.

This clonotype was picked up a small number of times. The rearrangement uses TRBV5-8 and TRBJ2-4; no firm D call. Deletions cut 4 bases from V and 0 bases from J, with 23 bases between. The germline CDR1 and CDR2 sequences are SGHTS and YDEGEE. The length of the CDR3 is 19 residues. The CDR3 region has the DNA TGTGCCAGCAGCATTGCCCACAGCGCCTTTCCCTTAGCCAAAAACATTCAGTACTTC. Translated, it gives CASSIAHSAFPLAKNIQYF. Complete variable domain (other parts from reference TRBV5-8 and TRBJ2-4): EAGVTQSPTHLIKTRGQQATLRCSPISGHTSVYWYQQALGLGLQFLLWYDEGEERNRGNFPPRFSGRQFPNYSSELNVNALELEDSALYLCASSIAHSAFPLAKNIQYFGAGTRLSVL.

The chain links TRBV12-3 or TRBV12-4 to TRBJ2-2, with TRBD2 matching over 12 bases. J lost 1 base, V lost 6 bases, and 6 bases had no gene match. This CDR3 has 17 amino acids. For the CDR3, the DNA is TGTGCCAGCAGCTTTGAGGGACTAGCGGGGAACACCGGGGAGCTGTTTTTT. The encoded protein is CASSFEGLAGNTGELFF.

The chain combines TRBV12-3 or TRBV12-4 with TRBJ1-1; D not certain. The CDR3 consists of 14 residues. The V end was cut by 6 bases, the J end by 4 bases, with 15 bases between. The CDR3 region has the DNA TGTGCCAGCAGGCCTGTCCTCGGCGGCACTGAAGCTTTCTTT. Its protein is CASRPVLGGTEAFF.

The rearrangement uses TRBV11-2 and TRBJ2-5, with a weak D call TRBD2 (6 bases). Near its end, the DNA agrees better with TRBJ2-7, so the J call may be wrong. The CDR3 loop spans 15 amino acids. Germline V lookup: CDR1 SGHAT, CDR2 FQNNGV. The CDR3 DNA reads as TGTGCCAGCAGCTTAGAAGCGACTAGCTCCTACGAGCAGTACTTC. Its translation is CASSLEATSSYEQYF.